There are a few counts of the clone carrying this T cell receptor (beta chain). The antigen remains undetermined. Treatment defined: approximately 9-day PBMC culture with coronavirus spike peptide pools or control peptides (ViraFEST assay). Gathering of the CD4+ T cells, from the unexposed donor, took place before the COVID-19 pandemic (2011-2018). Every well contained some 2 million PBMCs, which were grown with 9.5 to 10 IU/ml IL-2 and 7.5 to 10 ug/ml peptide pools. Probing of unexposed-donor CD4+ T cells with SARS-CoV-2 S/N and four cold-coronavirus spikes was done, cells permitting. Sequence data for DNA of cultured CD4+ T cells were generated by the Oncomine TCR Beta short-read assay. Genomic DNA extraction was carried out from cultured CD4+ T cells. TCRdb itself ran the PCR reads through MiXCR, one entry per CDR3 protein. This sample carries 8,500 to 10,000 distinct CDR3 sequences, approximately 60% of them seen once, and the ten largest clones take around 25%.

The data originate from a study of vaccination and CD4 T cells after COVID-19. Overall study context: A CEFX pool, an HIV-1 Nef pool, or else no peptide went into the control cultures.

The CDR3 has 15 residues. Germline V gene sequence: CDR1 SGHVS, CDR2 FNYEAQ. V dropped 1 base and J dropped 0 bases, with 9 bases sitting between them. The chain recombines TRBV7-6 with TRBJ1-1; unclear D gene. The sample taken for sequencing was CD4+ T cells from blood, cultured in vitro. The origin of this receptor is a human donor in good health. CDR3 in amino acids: CASSLGQTMNTEAFF. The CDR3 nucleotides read TGTGCCAGCAGCTTAGGGCAGACAATGAACACTGAAGCTTTCTTT.